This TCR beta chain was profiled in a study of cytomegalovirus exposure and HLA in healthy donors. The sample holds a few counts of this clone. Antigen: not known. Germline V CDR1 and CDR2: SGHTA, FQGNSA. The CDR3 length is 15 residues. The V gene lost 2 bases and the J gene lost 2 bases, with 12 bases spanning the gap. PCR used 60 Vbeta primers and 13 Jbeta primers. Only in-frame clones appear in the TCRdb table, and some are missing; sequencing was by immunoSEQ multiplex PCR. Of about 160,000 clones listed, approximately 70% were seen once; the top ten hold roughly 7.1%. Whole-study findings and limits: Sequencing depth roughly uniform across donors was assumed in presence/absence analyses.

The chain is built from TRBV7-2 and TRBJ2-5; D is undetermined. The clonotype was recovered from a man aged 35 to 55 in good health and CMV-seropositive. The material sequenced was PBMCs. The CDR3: CASSLTAAGQETQYF. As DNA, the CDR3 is TGTGCCAGCAGCTTAACGGCAGCCGGGCAAGAGACCCAGTACTTC.